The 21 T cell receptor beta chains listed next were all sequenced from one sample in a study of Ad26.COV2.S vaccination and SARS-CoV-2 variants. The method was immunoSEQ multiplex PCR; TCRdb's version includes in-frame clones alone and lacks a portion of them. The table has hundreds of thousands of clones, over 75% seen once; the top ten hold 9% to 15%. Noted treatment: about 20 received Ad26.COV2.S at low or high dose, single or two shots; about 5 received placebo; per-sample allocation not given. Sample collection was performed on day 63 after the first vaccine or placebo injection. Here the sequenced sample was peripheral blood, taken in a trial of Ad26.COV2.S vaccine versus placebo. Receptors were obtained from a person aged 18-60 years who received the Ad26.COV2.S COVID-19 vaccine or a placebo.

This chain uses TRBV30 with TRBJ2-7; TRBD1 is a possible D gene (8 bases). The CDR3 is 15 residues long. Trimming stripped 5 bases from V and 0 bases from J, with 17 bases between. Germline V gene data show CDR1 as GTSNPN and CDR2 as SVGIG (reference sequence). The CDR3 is CAWVGQGLLSYEQYF. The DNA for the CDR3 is TGTGCCTGGGTCGGACAGGGACTACTCTCCTACGAGCAGTACTTC. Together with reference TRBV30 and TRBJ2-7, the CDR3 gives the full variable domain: SQTIHQWPATLVQPVGSPLSLECTVEGTSNPNLYWYRQAAGRGLQLLFYSVGIGQISSEVPQNLSASRPQDRQFILSSKKLLLSDSGFYLCAWVGQGLLSYEQYFGPGTRLTVT.

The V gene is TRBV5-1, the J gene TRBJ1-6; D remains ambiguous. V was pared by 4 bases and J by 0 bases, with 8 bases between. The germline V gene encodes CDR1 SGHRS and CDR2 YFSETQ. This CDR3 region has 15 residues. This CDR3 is CASSVSSSYNSPLHF. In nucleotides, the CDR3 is TGCGCCAGCAGCGTATCAAGCTCCTATAATTCACCCCTCCACTTT.

This CDR3 reads CASSHVPGTGYSYEQYF. CDR3 sequence (DNA): TGCGCCAGCAGCCACGTGCCCGGGACTGGATACTCCTACGAGCAGTACTTC. This chain uses TRBV4-1 with TRBJ2-7; D possibly corresponds to TRBD2 (6 bases). The CDR3 runs to 17 residues. CDR1 is MGHRA and CDR2 is YSYEKL in the germline V gene. Trimming stripped 3 bases from V and 0 bases from J, with 18 bases between.

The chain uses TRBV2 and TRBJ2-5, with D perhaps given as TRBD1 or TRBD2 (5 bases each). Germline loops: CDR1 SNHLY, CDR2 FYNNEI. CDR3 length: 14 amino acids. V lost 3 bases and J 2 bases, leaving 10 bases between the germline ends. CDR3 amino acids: CASSEGTVQETQYF. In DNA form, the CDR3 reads TGTGCCAGCAGTGAGGGGACGGTTCAAGAGACCCAGTACTTC.

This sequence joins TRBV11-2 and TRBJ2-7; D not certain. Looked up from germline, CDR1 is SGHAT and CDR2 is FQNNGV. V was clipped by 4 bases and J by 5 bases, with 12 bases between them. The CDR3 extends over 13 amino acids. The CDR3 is CASSSTVIDEQYF. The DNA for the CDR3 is TGTGCCAGCAGCTCGACCGTAATCGACGAGCAGTACTTC. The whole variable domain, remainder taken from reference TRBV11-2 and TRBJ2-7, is EAGVAQSPRYKIIEKRQSVAFWCNPISGHATLYWYQQILGQGPKLLIQFQNNGVVDDSQLPKDRFSAERLKGVDSTLKIQPAKLEDSAVYLCASSSTVIDEQYFGPGTRLTVT.

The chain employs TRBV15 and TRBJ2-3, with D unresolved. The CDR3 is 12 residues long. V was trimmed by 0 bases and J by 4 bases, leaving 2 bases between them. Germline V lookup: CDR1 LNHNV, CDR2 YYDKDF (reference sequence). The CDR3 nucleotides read TGTGCCACCAGCAGAGATTCAGATACGCAGTATTTT. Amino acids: CATSRDSDTQYF. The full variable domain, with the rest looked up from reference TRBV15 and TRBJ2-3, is DAMVIQNPRYQVTQFGKPVTLSCSQTLNHNVMYWYQQKSSQAPKLLFHYYDKDFNNEADTPDNFQSRRPNTSFCFLDIRSPGLGDTAMYLCATSRDSDTQYFGPGTRLTVL.

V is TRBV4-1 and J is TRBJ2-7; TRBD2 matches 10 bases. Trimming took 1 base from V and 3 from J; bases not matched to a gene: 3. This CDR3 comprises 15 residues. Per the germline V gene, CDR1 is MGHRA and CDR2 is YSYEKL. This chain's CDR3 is CASSQVVAGGYEQYF. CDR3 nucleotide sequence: TGCGCCAGCAGCCAAGTGGTAGCGGGAGGCTACGAGCAGTACTTC.

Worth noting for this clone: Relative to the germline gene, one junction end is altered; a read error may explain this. Written as DNA, the CDR3 is TGTGCCAGTAGTATTACTAGCGGGAGCACCGATACGCAGTATTTT. It codes for CASSITSGSTDTQYF. The rearrangement links TRBV19 to TRBJ2-3; the match to TRBD2 covers 11 bases. This CDR3 is 15 amino acids long. CDR1 is LNHDA and CDR2 is SQIVND in the germline V gene (reference sequence). The full variable domain, in which reference TRBV19 and TRBJ2-3 provide the parts outside the CDR3, is DGGITQSPKYLFRKEGQNVTLSCEQNLNHDAMYWYRQDPGQGLRLIYYSQIVNDFQKGDIAEGYSVSREKKESFPLTVTSAQKNPTAFYLCASSITSGSTDTQYFGPGTRLTVL.

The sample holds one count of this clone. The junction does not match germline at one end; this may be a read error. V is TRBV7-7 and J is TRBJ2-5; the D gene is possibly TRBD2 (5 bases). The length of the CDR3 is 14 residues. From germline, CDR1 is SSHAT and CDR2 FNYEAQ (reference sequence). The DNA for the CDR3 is TGTGCTAGCAGCTTACGGACCGGAGGAGGGACCCAGTACTTC. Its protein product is CASSLRTGGGTQYF. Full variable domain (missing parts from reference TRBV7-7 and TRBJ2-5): GAGVSQSPRYKVTKRGQDVTLRCDPISSHATLYWYQQALGQGPEFLTYFNYEAQPDKSGLPSDRFSAERPEGSISTLTIQRTEQRDSAMYRCASSLRTGGGTQYFGPGTRLLVL.

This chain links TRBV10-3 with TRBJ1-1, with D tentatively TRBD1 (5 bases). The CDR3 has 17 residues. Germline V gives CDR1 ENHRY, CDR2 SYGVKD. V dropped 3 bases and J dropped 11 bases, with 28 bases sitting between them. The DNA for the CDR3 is TGTGCCATCAGTGATCTGAAAGGGTTGGGGGTGGGAGCCTCGGCTTTCTTT. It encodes CAISDLKGLGVGASAFF.

The CDR3 sequence is CASSFMDINYGYTF. CDR3 nucleotides: TGTGCCAGCAGCTTTATGGACATCAACTATGGCTACACCTTC. The rearrangement joins TRBV7-3 to TRBJ1-2; D is possibly TRBD1 (5 bases). Trimming pared 3 bases from V and 2 bases from J, leaving 10 bases between. The germline V gene has CDR1 SGHTA and CDR2 FQGTGA. This CDR3 is built from 14 residues.

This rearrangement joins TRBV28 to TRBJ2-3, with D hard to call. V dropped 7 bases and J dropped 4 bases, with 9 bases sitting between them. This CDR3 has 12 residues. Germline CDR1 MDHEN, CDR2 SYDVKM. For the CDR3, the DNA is TGTGCCAGCATTAGCAGGTCAGATACGCAGTATTTT. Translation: CASISRSDTQYF.

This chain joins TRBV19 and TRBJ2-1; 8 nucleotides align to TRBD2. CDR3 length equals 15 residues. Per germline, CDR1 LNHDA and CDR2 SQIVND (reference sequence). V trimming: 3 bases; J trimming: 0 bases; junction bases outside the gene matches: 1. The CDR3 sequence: CASSMSGSSYNEQFF. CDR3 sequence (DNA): TGTGCCAGTAGTATGAGCGGGAGCTCCTACAATGAGCAGTTCTTC.

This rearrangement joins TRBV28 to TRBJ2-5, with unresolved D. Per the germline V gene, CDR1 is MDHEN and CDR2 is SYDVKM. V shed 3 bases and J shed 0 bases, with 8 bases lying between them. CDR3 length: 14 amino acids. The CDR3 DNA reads TGTGCCAGCAGTTTGCCGGCCAACCAAGAGACCCAGTACTTC. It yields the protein CASSLPANQETQYF.

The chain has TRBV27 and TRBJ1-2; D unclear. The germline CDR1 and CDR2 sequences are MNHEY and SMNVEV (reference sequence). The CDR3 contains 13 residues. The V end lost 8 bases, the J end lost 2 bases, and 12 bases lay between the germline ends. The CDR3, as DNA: TGTGCCAGCCAGAGTAGCAAGAACTATGGCTACACCTTC. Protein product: CASQSSKNYGYTF.

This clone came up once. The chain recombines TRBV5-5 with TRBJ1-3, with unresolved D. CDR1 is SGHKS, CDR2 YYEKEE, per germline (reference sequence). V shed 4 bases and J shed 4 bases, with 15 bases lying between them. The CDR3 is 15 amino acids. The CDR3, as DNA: TGTGCCAGCAGCCGCCAAGGGAGGTCCGGAAACACCATATATTTT. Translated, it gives CASSRQGRSGNTIYF.

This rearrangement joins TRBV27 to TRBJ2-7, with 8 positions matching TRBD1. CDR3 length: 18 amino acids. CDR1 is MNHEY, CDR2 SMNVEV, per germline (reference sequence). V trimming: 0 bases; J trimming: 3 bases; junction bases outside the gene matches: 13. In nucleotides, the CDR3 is TGTGCCAGCAGTTTATCGGGGAGGCGGACAGGGCCCAACTACGAGCAGTACTTC. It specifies CASSLSGRRTGPNYEQYF.

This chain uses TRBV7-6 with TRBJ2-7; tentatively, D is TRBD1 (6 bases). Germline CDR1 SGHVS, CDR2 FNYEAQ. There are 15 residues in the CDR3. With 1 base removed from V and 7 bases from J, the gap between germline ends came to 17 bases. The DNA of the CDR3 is TGTGCCAGCAGCTTAGTACAGGGAGTTGAAGAAGAGCAGTACTTC. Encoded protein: CASSLVQGVEEEQYF.

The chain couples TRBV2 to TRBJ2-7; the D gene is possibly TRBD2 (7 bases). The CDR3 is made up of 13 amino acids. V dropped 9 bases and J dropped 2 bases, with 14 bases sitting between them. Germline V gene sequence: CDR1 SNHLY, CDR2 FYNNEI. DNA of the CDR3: TGTGCCAGTATGGGGGGGGGCCCCTACGAGCAGTACTTC. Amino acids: CASMGGGPYEQYF. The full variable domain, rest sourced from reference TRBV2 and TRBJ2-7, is EPEVTQTPSHQVTQMGQEVILRCVPISNHLYFYWYRQILGQKVEFLVSFYNNEISEKSEIFDDQFSVERPDGSNFTLKIRSTKLEDSAMYFCASMGGGPYEQYFGPGTRLTVT.

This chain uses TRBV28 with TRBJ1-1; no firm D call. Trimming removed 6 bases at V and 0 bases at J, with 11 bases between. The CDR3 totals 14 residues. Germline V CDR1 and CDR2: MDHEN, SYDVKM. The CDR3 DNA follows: TGTGCCAGCAGCAAGCCCCACTTGAACACTGAAGCTTTCTTT. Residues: CASSKPHLNTEAFF.

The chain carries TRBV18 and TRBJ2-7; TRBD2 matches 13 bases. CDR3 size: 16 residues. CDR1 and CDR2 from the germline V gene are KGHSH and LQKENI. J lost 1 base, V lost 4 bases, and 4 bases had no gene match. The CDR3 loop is CASSLGLAGASYEQYF. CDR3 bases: TGTGCCAGCTCACTCGGACTAGCGGGAGCGTCCTACGAGCAGTACTTC.